This T cell receptor beta chain was sequenced for a study of blood T cell repertoires in COVID-19. TCRdb keeps only in-frame clones here, not all; method: immunoSEQ multiplex PCR. The data hold some 260,000 clones, with about 89% observed a single time. CDR1 and CDR2 from the germline V gene are SEHNR and FQNEAQ (reference sequence). The CDR3 is 15 residues long. Trimming removed 5 bases from V and 6 bases from J; junction bases left unmatched: 9. Sequencing was performed on PBMCs or T cells enriched from blood (not recorded which). The origin of this receptor is a man aged 40-49 years who had recovered from COVID-19. J is TRBJ1-5 and V is TRBV7-9, with TRBD1 matching over 8 bases. The CDR3 DNA is TGTGCCAGCAGCGAAGACACAGGGGGTTCTCAGCCCCAGCATTTT. As protein: CASSEDTGGSQPQHF.